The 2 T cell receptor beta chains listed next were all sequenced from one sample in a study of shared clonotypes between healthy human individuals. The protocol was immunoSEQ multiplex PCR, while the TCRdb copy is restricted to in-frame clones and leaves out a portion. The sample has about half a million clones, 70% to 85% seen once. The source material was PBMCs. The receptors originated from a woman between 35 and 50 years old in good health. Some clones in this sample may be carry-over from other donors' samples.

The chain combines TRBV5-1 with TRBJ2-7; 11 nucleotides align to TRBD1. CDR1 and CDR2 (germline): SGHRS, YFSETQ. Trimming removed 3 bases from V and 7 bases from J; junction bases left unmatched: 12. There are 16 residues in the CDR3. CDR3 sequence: CASSSTGQGAVGEQYF. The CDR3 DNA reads TGCGCCAGCAGCTCTACCGGACAGGGGGCAGTGGGGGAGCAGTACTTC.

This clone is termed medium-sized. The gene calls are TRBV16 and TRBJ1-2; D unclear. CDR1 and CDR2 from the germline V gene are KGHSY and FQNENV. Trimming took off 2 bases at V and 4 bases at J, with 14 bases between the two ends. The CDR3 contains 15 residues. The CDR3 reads CASSQQPGESYGYTF. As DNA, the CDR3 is TGTGCCAGCAGCCAACAACCTGGAGAATCCTATGGCTACACCTTC.